The 31 T cell receptor beta chains given below trace back to one sample, sequenced in a study of STAT3 mutations in large granular lymphocyte leukemia. Antigen specificity for these receptors is unknown. Method: immunoSEQ multiplex PCR; TCRdb's copy keeps in-frame clones and lacks some. The table has roughly 3,200 clones, 65% to 70% seen once. Study results and caveats: Every T-LGLL patient had at least one immunodominant TCRbeta clonotype.

Source material: peripheral blood mononuclear cells. These receptors all come from a woman aged 40-49 years with T-cell large granular lymphocyte leukemia. Some clones in this sample may be carry-over from other donors' samples.

The rearrangement joins TRBV28 to TRBJ2-7; 9 bases match TRBD1. Looked up from germline, CDR1 is MDHEN and CDR2 is SYDVKM. With 3 bases clipped from V and 0 bases from J, the junction kept 12 bases outside the gene matches. The CDR3 extends over 18 amino acids. CDR3 sequence reads: CASSLDRDRVFGSYEQYF. DNA of the CDR3: TGTGCCAGCAGTTTGGACCGGGACAGGGTTTTCGGCTCCTACGAGCAGTACTTC. The whole variable domain, filled in from reference TRBV28 and TRBJ2-7, reads DVKVTQSSRYLVKRTGEKVFLECVQDMDHENMFWYRQDPGLGLRLIYFSYDVKMKEKGDIPEGYSVSREKKERFSLILESASTNQTSMYLCASSLDRDRVFGSYEQYFGPGTRLTVT.

This clone came up a few times. This sequence joins TRBV9 and TRBJ2-5, with D perhaps matching TRBD1 (6 bases). V lost 3 bases and J 5 bases, leaving 14 bases between the germline ends. Germline V gives CDR1 SGDLS, CDR2 YYNGEE. The length of the CDR3 is 14 residues. The DNA of the CDR3 is TGTGCCAGCAGCGGGGGGCAGGGTGCGGAGACCCAGTACTTC. It yields the protein CASSGGQGAETQYF.

The V gene is TRBV6-6, the J gene TRBJ1-2; D unclear. V gave up 7 bases and J gave up 8 bases, with 14 bases separating them. Germline lookup yields CDR1 MNHNY and CDR2 SVGAGI (reference sequence). The CDR3 contains 12 residues. CDR3 sequence: CASNSQRGGYTF. CDR3 DNA: TGTGCCAGCAATTCCCAGAGAGGGGGCTACACCTTC.

The CDR3 is CASSSQGDEKLFF. The CDR3 region has the DNA TGCGCCAGCAGTTCCCAGGGGGACGAAAAACTGTTTTTT. The rearrangement joins TRBV5-1 to TRBJ1-4, with TRBD1 identical over 7 bases. The trim removed 5 bases at V and 8 bases at J, leaving 6 bases unmatched. CDR1 is SGHRS and CDR2 is YFSETQ in the germline V gene. The CDR3 runs 13 residues.

The chain uses TRBV25-1 and TRBJ1-1, with D maybe TRBD1 (5 bases). V gave up 7 bases and J gave up 6 bases, with 15 bases separating them. Germline CDR1 is MGHDK and CDR2 is SYGVNS. The length of the CDR3 is 13 residues. The CDR3 DNA is TGTGCCAGCACCCAGGGACGTTTCGCTGAAGCTTTCTTT. Its translation: CASTQGRFAEAFF.

The chain's CDR3 is CASSNRDRNNEQFF. The CDR3 DNA reads as TGTGCCAGCAGCAACCGGGACAGAAACAATGAGCAGTTCTTC. The chain couples TRBV5-4 to TRBJ2-1, with 7 bases fitting TRBD1. The CDR3 consists of 14 residues. From germline, CDR1 is SGHNT and CDR2 YYREEE (reference sequence). V was clipped by 4 bases and J by 5 bases; unmatched bases: 6.

This sequence joins TRBV18 and TRBJ2-2; D is ambiguous. The CDR3 covers 12 residues. Trimming cost V 5 bases and J 0 bases, with 1 base left between them. Looked up from germline, CDR1 is KGHSH and CDR2 is LQKENI. The chain's CDR3 is CASSTNTGELFF. For the CDR3, the DNA is TGTGCCAGCTCAACGAACACCGGGGAGCTGTTTTTT.

The rearrangement uses TRBV18 and TRBJ2-3; TRBD2 matches at 8 bases. J lost 1 base, V lost 5 bases, and 8 bases had no gene match. This CDR3 has 16 residues. The germline V gene has CDR1 KGHSH and CDR2 LQKENI. The CDR3 spells CASSTAAGGGTDTQYF. The CDR3 nucleotides are TGTGCCAGCTCAACTGCGGCGGGGGGAGGCACAGATACGCAGTATTTT.

The CDR3 here is CASSPTGGFAYGYTF. As DNA, the CDR3 is TGTGCCAGCTCACCTACGGGGGGCTTCGCCTATGGCTACACCTTC. V is TRBV18 and J is TRBJ1-2; perhaps TRBD1 as D (6 bases). Trimming left V 3 bases short and J 4 bases short, with 15 bases between. The CDR3 is 15 amino acids. Germline V gene lookup returns CDR1 KGHSH and CDR2 LQKENI.

V and J are TRBV5-6 and TRBJ2-7; no definite D call. Per germline, CDR1 SGHDT and CDR2 YYEEEE. Trimming stripped 5 bases from V and 3 bases from J, with 12 bases between. CDR3 length: 13 amino acids. The CDR3 sequence: CASSGPLFYEQYF. The DNA of the CDR3 is TGTGCCAGCAGTGGCCCCCTATTCTACGAGCAGTACTTC.

The V gene is TRBV5-1, the J gene TRBJ1-6, with 8 bases lining up with TRBD1. V lost 4 bases to trimming and J lost 10 bases; unmatched junction nucleotides: 10. CDR1 SGHRS and CDR2 YFSETQ come from the germline V gene. The CDR3 has 15 residues. This chain's CDR3 is CASSPWQGAGSPLHF. CDR3 in DNA: TGCGCCAGCAGCCCCTGGCAGGGGGCAGGATCACCCCTCCACTTT.

In this sample, this clone turned up a few times. The chain couples TRBV18 to TRBJ2-7; a weak D match, TRBD1 (5 bases). Germline V lookup: CDR1 KGHSH, CDR2 LQKENI. The CDR3 loop spans 14 amino acids. Trimming cost V 3 bases and J 3 bases, with 12 bases left between them. The CDR3 region has the DNA TGTGCCAGCTCACCCGGTCAGGGTTACTACGAGCAGTACTTC. It translates to CASSPGQGYYEQYF.

This clone was counted only a few times. J is TRBJ1-1 and V is TRBV7-9; D call uncertain. CDR1 and CDR2 (germline): SEHNR, FQNEAQ (reference sequence). The CDR3 contains 13 residues. The V and J ends lost 8 bases and 5 bases respectively, with 15 bases between them. As DNA, the CDR3 is TGTGCCAGCGGGCTTCAATTTGGTACTGAAGCTTTCTTT. Translation: CASGLQFGTEAFF.

The chain is built from TRBV18 and TRBJ1-3; D possibly corresponds to TRBD1 (6 bases). The CDR3 loop spans 16 amino acids. Germline V gene data show CDR1 as KGHSH and CDR2 as LQKENI. V lost 0 bases and J lost 0, with 9 bases in between. CDR3 bases: TGTGCCAGCTCACCACCTCAGGGGAGCTCTGGAAACACCATATATTTT. It codes for CASSPPQGSSGNTIYF.

The chain has TRBV28 and TRBJ1-2; D remains ambiguous. Germline loops: CDR1 MDHEN, CDR2 SYDVKM. V lost 2 bases and J 7 bases, leaving 14 bases between the germline ends. The CDR3 is made up of 14 amino acids. The CDR3 region has the DNA TGTGCCAGCAGTTTAAGCCAAGGAGGGTCTGGCTACACCTTC. It specifies CASSLSQGGSGYTF.

The V call is TRBV29-1, the J call TRBJ1-3; TRBD1 matches 7 bases. This CDR3 has 14 residues. In germline, CDR1 is SQVTM, CDR2 ANQGSEA. Trimming cost V 7 bases and J 4 bases; bases outside gene matches: 10. As DNA, the CDR3 is TGCAGCGGGATTTTACAGGGGACGGGAAACACCATATATTTT. Its protein is CSGILQGTGNTIYF. The full variable domain, rest sourced from reference TRBV29-1 and TRBJ1-3, is SAVISQKPSRDICQRGTSLTIQCQVDSQVTMMFWYRQQPGQSLTLIATANQGSEATYESGFVIDKFPISRPNLTFSTLTVSNMSPEDSSIYLCSGILQGTGNTIYFGEGSWLTVV.

V usage is TRBV6-5 and J usage is TRBJ1-2; 10 bases are a match to TRBD1. Germline CDR1 and CDR2: MNHEY and SVGAGI. CDR3 length: 15 residues. V gave up 6 bases and J gave up 2 bases; unmatched junction bases: 6. The CDR3 DNA reads as TGTGCCAGCAGAGACGAGACAGGGGGCAACTATGGCTACACCTTC. Encoded protein: CASRDETGGNYGYTF.

J is TRBJ2-7 and V is TRBV21-1; TRBD1, as called in the table, went unchecked against the DNA. TRBV21-1 is designated a pseudogene. The CDR3 length is 12 residues. CDR3 sequence reads: CASSSLPGTRYF. The DNA of the CDR3 is TGTGCCAGCAGCAGCCTCCCCGGGACAAGGTACTTC.

This chain links TRBV18 with TRBJ2-7, with D possibly called TRBD1 or TRBD2 (5 bases each). In germline, CDR1 is KGHSH, CDR2 LQKENI. The CDR3 has 15 amino acids. Trimming left V 3 bases short and J 5 bases short, with 17 bases between. The CDR3 here is CASSPGLTEGDEQYF. The CDR3 DNA is TGTGCCAGCTCACCGGGGCTTACCGAGGGCGACGAGCAGTACTTC.

This sequence joins TRBV5-1 and TRBJ1-4; 10 positions agree with TRBD1. The CDR3 is 15 residues long. Germline V gene sequence: CDR1 SGHRS, CDR2 YFSETQ. Germline trimming cut 4 bases from V and 8 bases from J; bases unmatched to any gene: 8. Here the CDR3 DNA reads TGCGCCAGCAGCCCGGGGGGGACAGGGGAAGAAAAACTGTTTTTT. This translates into CASSPGGTGEEKLFF.

The CDR3 bases are TGTGCCAGCAGCTTGGAGTCGCGCGGGGGGGGCGTGCAGTACTTC. Residues: CASSLESRGGGVQYF. The chain employs TRBV5-6 and TRBJ2-7, with 9 bases lining up with TRBD2. CDR1 is SGHDT and CDR2 is YYEEEE in the germline V gene. The CDR3 covers 15 residues. V lost 0 bases, J lost 9 bases, and 10 bases stayed unmatched.

This chain uses TRBV5-4 with TRBJ1-4; 7 bases align to TRBD1. The CDR3 is made up of 15 amino acids. J lost 5 bases, V lost 4 bases, and 8 bases had no gene match. Germline loops: CDR1 SGHNT, CDR2 YYREEE (reference sequence). The CDR3 region is CASSTWDRQNEKLFF. The CDR3 DNA sequence: TGTGCCAGCAGCACCTGGGACAGACAGAATGAAAAACTGTTTTTT.

This clone was recorded a few times. CDR3 amino acids: CASSHPSGLAEETQYF. CDR3 in DNA: TGTGCCAGCAGCCATCCCTCGGGACTAGCGGAAGAGACCCAGTACTTC. The rearrangement links TRBV7-9 to TRBJ2-5, with 11 bases identical to TRBD2. CDR3 length equals 16 residues. V lost 5 bases and J lost 3; bases outside the gene matches: 8. Germline V gives CDR1 SEHNR, CDR2 FQNEAQ (reference sequence).

This rearrangement joins TRBV7-9 to TRBJ2-3, with D unresolved. V dropped 1 base and J dropped 4 bases, with 12 bases sitting between them. Looked up from germline, CDR1 is SEHNR and CDR2 is FQNEAQ (reference sequence). The CDR3 spans 15 residues. Written as DNA, the CDR3 is TGTGCCAGCAGCTTAGAGGCCTACTCCCCAGATACGCAGTATTTT. It codes for CASSLEAYSPDTQYF.

The V and J genes are TRBV28 and TRBJ1-5; no reliable D call. CDR3 size: 13 residues. The V end lost 4 bases, the J end lost 0 bases, and 4 bases lay between the germline ends. CDR1 and CDR2 from the germline V gene are MDHEN and SYDVKM. This chain's CDR3 is CASSWVSNQPQHF. Here the CDR3 DNA reads TGTGCCAGCAGTTGGGTTAGCAATCAGCCCCAGCATTTT.

The chain recombines TRBV6-1 with TRBJ2-7; 13 nucleotides align to TRBD2. The trim removed 3 bases at V and 4 bases at J, leaving 3 bases unmatched. CDR1 is MNHNS, CDR2 SASEGT, per germline. This CDR3 has 15 residues. DNA for the CDR3: TGTGCCAGCAGTGAGACTAGCGGGGGGTTTTACGAGCAGTACTTC. This sequence encodes CASSETSGGFYEQYF.

In its sample, this clone was seen once. V usage is TRBV29-1 and J usage is TRBJ2-3, with 7 bases lining up with TRBD1. The CDR3 loop spans 15 amino acids. Germline V gene data show CDR1 as SQVTM and CDR2 as ANQGSEA. V shed 7 bases and J 3 bases; nucleotides not matched to a gene: 13. As DNA, the CDR3 is TGCAGCGCCGCGCGGACAGGTAGAGGGACAGATACGCAGTATTTT. Residues: CSAARTGRGTDTQYF.

This clone turned up a few times. The V gene is TRBV5-1, the J gene TRBJ1-2, with 9 bases lining up with TRBD1. Per the germline V gene, CDR1 is SGHRS and CDR2 is YFSETQ. With 0 bases clipped from V and 10 bases from J, the junction kept 4 bases outside the gene matches. The CDR3 runs 13 residues. The CDR3 region is CASSLDRGLPYTF. The DNA of the CDR3 is TGCGCCAGCAGCTTGGACAGGGGGCTTCCCTACACCTTC.

This clone is labeled as large (0.1 to 1%). The chain couples TRBV9 to TRBJ2-7; D is possibly TRBD1 (5 bases). Trimming took off 3 bases at V and 3 bases at J, with 13 bases between the two ends. The length of the CDR3 is 14 residues. In germline, CDR1 is SGDLS, CDR2 YYNGEE. The CDR3 bases are TGTGCCAGCAGCGGGTACGGGCAGGGCTACGAGCAGTACTTC. This translates into CASSGYGQGYEQYF.

This clone was counted only a few times. The rearrangement joins TRBV30 to TRBJ2-7; D is perhaps TRBD1 or TRBD2 (5 bases each). The V gene lost 5 bases and the J gene lost 7 bases, with 12 bases spanning the gap. This CDR3 has 11 amino acids. Per germline, CDR1 GTSNPN and CDR2 SVGIG (reference sequence). DNA of the CDR3: TGTGCCTGGGGCGCAGGGACGGAGCAGTACTTC. Amino acid sequence: CAWGAGTEQYF.

This clone was seen a single time. This rearrangement joins TRBV7-9 to TRBJ2-1; 9 nucleotides match TRBD1. The CDR3 has 13 residues. Losses at the gene ends were 5 bases for V and 7 bases for J; bases not matched to a gene: 3. Germline loops: CDR1 SEHNR, CDR2 FQNEAQ (reference sequence). CDR3 coding DNA: TGTGCCAGCAGCCCGGGACAGGGAAATGAGCAGTTCTTC. Translated: CASSPGQGNEQFF.